The source of this TCR beta chain is a study of early T cells in non-severe SARS-CoV-2 infection. Individually, cDNA molecules had unique molecular identifiers attached to them. TCRdb re-derived calls from the 5' RACE reads in MiXCR, one entry per CDR3 protein. The sample lists fewer than 55,000 distinct CDR3 sequences; approximately 6.5% were seen once. The receptor was derived from an adult who was a healthcare worker with PCR-confirmed SARS-CoV-2 infection or an uninfected control (not recorded which). The specimen comprised whole blood, sampled at baseline.

CDR3 coding DNA: TGTGCCAGCAGCTTGGACGCAGGGGACAGCCTTGAAAAACTGTTTTTT. Its protein is CASSLDAGDSLEKLFF. V and J are TRBV7-9 and TRBJ1-4, with 7 bases identical to TRBD1. Germline values: CDR1 SEHNR, CDR2 FQNEAQ (reference sequence). The CDR3 covers 16 residues. V dropped 3 bases and J dropped 7; count of bases not matched to a gene: 11.